What follows are 13 T cell receptor beta chains derived from one specimen sequenced in a study of long-term antiretroviral therapy in people with HIV. They ran version v3.0 of the immunoSEQ assay at survey level. Sequencing used immunoSEQ multiplex PCR; TCRdb keeps in-frame clones, though not all of them. There are approximately 47,000 clones in the sample; around 84% occur only once, and under 3.5% lies in the top ten. Sample: unsorted PBMCs, taken 0.8 years after starting antiretroviral therapy. The receptor source for this set is a woman in her late teens or twenties with HIV.

This rearrangement joins TRBV6-6 to TRBJ2-5, with no clear D. Trimming removed 7 bases at V and 1 base at J, with 13 bases between. The CDR3 runs 14 residues. CDR1 MNHNY and CDR2 SVGAGI come from the germline V gene (reference sequence). This CDR3 is CASTATLSQETQYF. In nucleotides, the CDR3 is TGTGCCAGCACCGCCACACTGAGCCAAGAGACCCAGTACTTC.

This rearrangement joins TRBV11-2 to TRBJ2-2; 11 nucleotides match TRBD1. CDR3 size: 18 residues. The germline gives CDR1 SGHAT, CDR2 FQNNGV. After removal of 5 bases from V and 3 bases from J, the junction contained 11 bases not matched to a gene. Here the CDR3 reads CASSLGQGEGLDTGELFF. CDR3 nucleotides: TGTGCCAGCAGCCTGGGACAGGGGGAGGGTTTGGACACCGGGGAGCTGTTTTTT.

Only one count was recorded for this clone. J is TRBJ2-3 and V is TRBV27; possible D gene TRBD2, 6 bases. Trimming shortened V by 1 base and J by 2 bases, and 7 bases separated the two germline ends. CDR3 size: 14 residues. Germline V gene sequence: CDR1 MNHEY, CDR2 SMNVEV (reference sequence). The CDR3 sequence: CASSLWGVTDTQYF. CDR3 DNA sequence: TGTGCCAGCAGTTTATGGGGGGTCACAGATACGCAGTATTTT.

In its sample, this clone was seen a few times. The chain has TRBV6-1 and TRBJ2-7, with a tentative D call TRBD2 (5 bases). The V end lost 8 bases, the J end lost 4 bases, and 9 bases lay between the germline ends. Per germline, CDR1 MNHNS and CDR2 SASEGT. CDR3 length: 11 residues. Here the CDR3 DNA reads TGTGCCAGCGAGGGCGTTTACGAGCAGTACTTC. Its protein product is CASEGVYEQYF.

The chain combines TRBV5-8 with TRBJ2-1; D is perhaps TRBD1 (6 bases). The CDR3 sequence is 17 residues long. Germline loops: CDR1 SGHTS, CDR2 YDEGEE. V was shortened by 5 bases and J by 0 bases, with 18 bases between the two germline ends. CDR3 in DNA: TGTGCCAGCAGGATGCGACAGGCTATGACCTCCTACAATGAGCAGTTCTTC. Protein sequence: CASRMRQAMTSYNEQFF.

This clone was recorded a few times. The chain joins TRBV6-5 to TRBJ1-2; no definite D call. Between the trimmed V and J ends, which lost 0 bases and 2 bases, there was a span of 1 base. This CDR3 has 12 amino acids. Germline-derived CDR1 and CDR2 are MNHEY and SVGAGI. The CDR3 here is CASSYSNYGYTF. CDR3 nucleotides: TGTGCCAGCAGTTACTCGAACTATGGCTACACCTTC.

The chain carries TRBV5-1 and TRBJ2-7; possible D gene TRBD1, 5 bases. Germline V gene data show CDR1 as SGHRS and CDR2 as YFSETQ. Trimming pared 0 bases from V and 0 bases from J, leaving 10 bases between. The CDR3 sequence is 15 residues long. This chain's CDR3 is CASSLEQAHSYEQYF. For the CDR3, the DNA is TGCGCCAGCAGCTTGGAACAGGCTCACTCCTACGAGCAGTACTTC.

The chain is built from TRBV15 and TRBJ2-5, with TRBD1 matching 9 bases. V shed 4 bases and J 5 bases; nucleotides not matched to a gene: 5. The CDR3 runs 14 residues. Germline CDR1 reads LNHNV; CDR2 reads YYDKDF (reference sequence). The DNA for the CDR3 is TGTGCCACCAGCACCGGGACAGGGCGCGAGACCCAGTACTTC. This gives the protein CATSTGTGRETQYF.

The chain recombines TRBV29-1 with TRBJ1-4; 9 positions agree with TRBD1. Germline loops: CDR1 SQVTM, CDR2 ANQGSEA. With V trimmed by 6 bases and J by 6 bases, 8 bases remained unmatched. CDR3 length: 14 amino acids. The CDR3 loop reads CSVPPGTGHEKLFF. In DNA, the CDR3 is TGCAGCGTCCCCCCCGGGACAGGGCATGAAAAACTGTTTTTT.

This sequence joins TRBV27 and TRBJ2-3, with D tentatively TRBD2 (5 bases). The CDR3 contains 15 residues. Trimming shortened V by 2 bases and J by 0 bases, and 9 bases separated the two germline ends. From germline, CDR1 is MNHEY and CDR2 SMNVEV (reference sequence). The CDR3 DNA is TGTGCCAGCAGTTTAAGCGGTCGGAGCACAGATACGCAGTATTTT. It is translated as CASSLSGRSTDTQYF.

This sequence joins TRBV7-3 and TRBJ1-1, with D maybe TRBD1 (6 bases). CDR1 is SGHTA, CDR2 FQGTGA, per germline. The CDR3 loop spans 13 amino acids. V was clipped by 4 bases and J by 4 bases, with 10 bases between them. The CDR3 DNA reads TGTGCCAGCAGCTCATCAGGGGTCACTGAAGCTTTCTTT. This codes for CASSSSGVTEAFF.

This clone has a single count. The chain carries TRBV19 and TRBJ1-3; unclear D gene. V dropped 5 bases and J dropped 0 bases, with 8 bases sitting between them. The CDR3 covers 14 residues. Germline V gene sequence: CDR1 LNHDA, CDR2 SQIVND (reference sequence). This CDR3 reads CASSFSSSGNTIYF. The CDR3 nucleotides are TGTGCCAGTAGTTTCAGTAGCTCTGGAAACACCATATATTTT. Looking up the rest from reference TRBV19 and TRBJ1-3 gives the full variable domain: DGGITQSPKYLFRKEGQNVTLSCEQNLNHDAMYWYRQDPGQGLRLIYYSQIVNDFQKGDIAEGYSVSREKKESFPLTVTSAQKNPTAFYLCASSFSSSGNTIYFGEGSWLTVV.

The chain couples TRBV18 to TRBJ2-3, with TRBD1 matching 8 bases. Germline V gives CDR1 KGHSH, CDR2 LQKENI. V dropped 3 bases and J dropped 0; count of bases not matched to a gene: 5. CDR3 size: 16 residues. The CDR3 sequence is CASSPKTGASTDTQYF. The CDR3 DNA is TGTGCCAGCTCACCTAAGACAGGGGCTAGCACAGATACGCAGTATTTT.